The 15 T cell receptor beta chains below all came from one sample that was sequenced in a study of OX40 agonist ivuxolimab in advanced cancers. Clones were read by immunoSEQ multiplex PCR, and TCRdb kept only the in-frame ones, dropping some. This sample has around 75,000 clones, with over 85% found just once. The sequencing used CD4+ or CD8+ T cells sorted from blood, collected in a trial of the OX40 agonist ivuxolimab. Receptors were obtained from an adult with an advanced solid tumor such as melanoma, head and neck, liver or kidney cancer.

The chain combines TRBV5-1 with TRBJ1-1; 9 nucleotides align to TRBD1. Germline-derived CDR1 and CDR2 are SGHRS and YFSETQ. J was trimmed by 5 bases and V by 4 bases; bases with no gene match: 3. This CDR3 has 13 amino acids. As DNA, the CDR3 is TGCGCCAGCAGCCGGACAGGGGCTACTGAAGCTTTCTTT. Protein sequence: CASSRTGATEAFF.

This clone was observed a few times. J is TRBJ1-1 and V is TRBV7-9; perhaps TRBD1 as D (5 bases). This CDR3 has 14 residues. The V gene lost 3 bases and the J gene lost 6 bases, with 14 bases spanning the gap. The germline CDR1 and CDR2 sequences are SEHNR and FQNEAQ (reference sequence). CDR3 sequence reads: CASSFAEGNAEAFF. CDR3 coding DNA: TGTGCCAGCAGCTTCGCGGAGGGGAATGCTGAAGCTTTCTTT.

The chain has TRBV7-6 and TRBJ1-1; D is perhaps TRBD1 (6 bases). The germline V and J ends were trimmed by 3 bases and 4 bases, with 9 bases remaining between them. The germline gives CDR1 SGHVS, CDR2 FNYEAQ. This CDR3 has 13 amino acids. The CDR3 loop is CASSFGQSTEAFF. CDR3 nucleotides: TGTGCCAGCAGCTTCGGACAGAGCACTGAAGCTTTCTTT.

The CDR3 nucleotides are TGCGCCAGCAGCTCCGGGGGGTCGGCGAATTCACCCCTCCACTTT. The encoded protein is CASSSGGSANSPLHF. The V call is TRBV5-1, the J call TRBJ1-6, with D tentatively TRBD1 (5 bases). Between the trimmed V and J ends, which lost 3 bases and 7 bases, there was a span of 14 bases. This CDR3 has 15 amino acids. Germline CDR1 SGHRS, CDR2 YFSETQ.

The V call is TRBV6-6, the J call TRBJ2-1; 10 nucleotides align to TRBD2. The germline CDR1 and CDR2 sequences are MNHNY and SVGAGI (reference sequence). The CDR3 contains 16 residues. Trimming removed 7 bases from V and 5 bases from J; junction bases left unmatched: 11. The CDR3 region is CASTIPSGGTDNEQFF. For the CDR3, the DNA is TGTGCCAGCACCATTCCTAGCGGGGGAACTGACAATGAGCAGTTCTTC.

This chain uses TRBV7-9 with TRBJ2-5; no firm D call. The germline CDR1 and CDR2 sequences are SEHNR and FQNEAQ (reference sequence). There are 13 residues in the CDR3. Between the trimmed V and J ends, which lost 1 base and 0 bases, there was a span of 3 bases. CDR3 residues: CASSLDYQETQYF. CDR3 sequence (DNA): TGTGCCAGCAGCTTAGACTACCAAGAGACCCAGTACTTC.

The genes are TRBV10-2 and TRBJ1-5, with 7 bases identical to TRBD1. The CDR3 loop spans 13 amino acids. The germline V gene has CDR1 WSHSY and CDR2 SAAADI. V shed 4 bases and J 4 bases; nucleotides not matched to a gene: 1. CDR3 nucleotide sequence: TGCGCCAGCAGTGGGGACAGTAATCAGCCCCAGCATTTT. It specifies CASSGDSNQPQHF.

This clone was seen only a few times. The chain has TRBV5-1 and TRBJ1-5; D call uncertain. V was trimmed by 0 bases and J by 6 bases, leaving 10 bases between them. CDR1 is SGHRS and CDR2 is YFSETQ in the germline V gene. CDR3 length equals 14 residues. In DNA form, the CDR3 reads TGCGCCAGCAGCTTGGACGGGGAGTTTCAGCCCCAGCATTTT. Translating gives CASSLDGEFQPQHF.

This clone showed up just a few times. The V and J genes are TRBV7-2 and TRBJ1-2; 7 bases agree with TRBD1. This CDR3 region has 15 residues. The trim removed 0 bases at V and 7 bases at J, leaving 8 bases unmatched. The germline V gene encodes CDR1 SGHTA and CDR2 FQGNSA. The chain's CDR3 is CASSLALGGVSGYTF. The CDR3 DNA reads TGTGCCAGCAGCTTAGCGTTAGGGGGCGTAAGTGGCTACACCTTC.

The CDR3 reads CASRGTELPGELFF. Written as DNA, the CDR3 is TGTGCCAGCAGGGGGACAGAGCTTCCGGGGGAGCTGTTTTTT. The gene calls are TRBV28 and TRBJ2-2, with 7 nucleotides matching TRBD1. Per germline, CDR1 MDHEN and CDR2 SYDVKM. The CDR3 spans 14 residues. Losses at the gene ends were 6 bases for V and 8 bases for J; bases not matched to a gene: 9.

The J gene is TRBJ1-5, the V gene TRBV19; a possible D gene is TRBD1 (5 bases). V was cut by 4 bases and J by 0 bases, with 19 bases left in between. The CDR3 has 18 residues. Germline V gene data show CDR1 as LNHDA and CDR2 as SQIVND (reference sequence). For the CDR3, the DNA is TGTGCCAGTAGTACTCGCCATCTCCAGACAGATAGCAATCAGCCCCAGCATTTT. This gives the protein CASSTRHLQTDSNQPQHF.

V is TRBV2 and J is TRBJ1-2; D perhaps matches TRBD1 (6 bases). This CDR3 contains 14 residues. Germline CDR1 is SNHLY and CDR2 is FYNNEI. Trimming removed 5 bases at V and 4 bases at J, with 14 bases between. The CDR3 sequence is CASSFLGAGYGYTF. In nucleotides, the CDR3 is TGTGCCAGCAGTTTTCTGGGGGCAGGCTATGGCTACACCTTC.

The CDR3: CASSFSHSEQYF. The DNA of the CDR3 is TGTGCCAGCAGTTTTTCCCATTCCGAGCAGTACTTC. The chain recombines TRBV28 with TRBJ2-7; D gene unclear. V was cut by 3 bases and J by 6 bases, with 9 bases left in between. Germline CDR1 is MDHEN and CDR2 is SYDVKM. This CDR3 is built from 12 residues. The whole variable domain, filled in from reference TRBV28 and TRBJ2-7, reads DVKVTQSSRYLVKRTGEKVFLECVQDMDHENMFWYRQDPGLGLRLIYFSYDVKMKEKGDIPEGYSVSREKKERFSLILESASTNQTSMYLCASSFSHSEQYFGPGTRLTVT.

This clone was seen a single time. The rearrangement links TRBV5-1 to TRBJ2-5, with unresolved D. This CDR3 spans 11 amino acids. Trimming removed 5 bases from V and 3 bases from J, with 5 bases in between. Germline V gene data show CDR1 as SGHRS and CDR2 as YFSETQ. CDR3 amino acids: CASSSKETQYF. The DNA for the CDR3 is TGCGCCAGCAGTTCCAAAGAGACCCAGTACTTC.

The CDR3 loop is CASSLRRGSGEQYF. In nucleotides, the CDR3 is TGTGCCAGCAGCCTTCGGAGAGGTAGTGGGGAGCAGTACTTC. The V and J genes are TRBV5-4 and TRBJ2-7; D is ambiguous. V lost 4 bases, J lost 7 bases, and 18 bases lay in between. The germline V gene has CDR1 SGHNT and CDR2 YYREEE (reference sequence). The CDR3 length is 14 residues.